The 16 T cell receptor beta chains listed next were all sequenced from one sample in a study of shared clonotypes between healthy human individuals. Using immunoSEQ multiplex PCR, the repertoire was profiled, and TCRdb retains in-frame clones only, with some absent. The sample includes 1 million to 1.3 million clones, approximately 80% seen only once; the top ten take under 0.8%. Sequencing used memory CD4+ T cells from PBMCs. Sample subset: CD45RA-negative fraction. The receptor source for this set is a man aged 18 to 30 in good health. Some clones in this sample may be carry-over from other donors' samples.

V gene TRBV5-1 combines with J gene TRBJ1-1; perhaps TRBD1 as D (5 bases). Trimming took off 4 bases at V and 2 bases at J, with 18 bases between the two ends. This CDR3 has 16 amino acids. The V gene's germline CDR1 is SGHRS and CDR2 YFSETQ. CDR3 DNA sequence: TGCGCCAGCAGCCGAGCATCGGGACCGAGAAACACTGAAGCTTTCTTT. Translation gives CASSRASGPRNTEAFF.

The chain employs TRBV5-4 and TRBJ2-3; D not resolved. Germline V gene sequence: CDR1 SGHNT, CDR2 YYREEE (reference sequence). The CDR3 is 16 residues long. Trimming cost V 4 bases and J 2 bases, with 17 bases left between them. CDR3 protein: CASSLRAPLNTDTQYF. CDR3 DNA: TGTGCCAGCAGCCTCCGGGCCCCCCTCAACACAGATACGCAGTATTTT.

The rearrangement links TRBV9 to TRBJ2-7, with D perhaps matching TRBD1 (6 bases). The germline gives CDR1 SGDLS, CDR2 YYNGEE. V lost 1 base, J lost 0 bases, and 11 bases lay in between. This CDR3 has 15 residues. The CDR3 reads CASSVTGQTSYEQYF. For the CDR3, the DNA is TGTGCCAGCAGCGTAACAGGACAGACCTCCTACGAGCAGTACTTC.

This clone was seen only once. This chain links TRBV7-8 with TRBJ2-7, with 8 positions matching TRBD2. The ends lost 8 bases at V and 0 bases at J; junction bases unmatched: 9. This CDR3 is 15 amino acids long. CDR1 is SGHVS and CDR2 is FQNEAQ in the germline V gene. CDR3: CASSLAGISSYEQYF. The CDR3 region has the DNA TGTGCCAGCTCCTTAGCGGGAATCAGCTCCTACGAGCAGTACTTC.

This clone appeared a single time. The chain couples TRBV28 to TRBJ2-3; TRBD2 agrees at 11 bases. V lost 7 bases to trimming and J lost 4 bases; unmatched junction nucleotides: 13. The CDR3 runs to 17 residues. Per the germline V gene, CDR1 is MDHEN and CDR2 is SYDVKM. The DNA for the CDR3 is TGTGCCAGCACGAGTAGCGGGAGGGCCTCTAGTTCAGATACGCAGTATTTT. It encodes CASTSSGRASSSDTQYF.

CDR3 protein: CASSDAQLSSGNTIYF. CDR3 nucleotides: TGTGCCAGCAGTGACGCGCAGCTGAGCTCTGGAAACACCATATATTTT. This chain joins TRBV28 and TRBJ1-3; D is uncertain. This CDR3 contains 16 residues. V was pared by 5 bases and J by 0 bases, with 14 bases between. Per germline, CDR1 MDHEN and CDR2 SYDVKM. Full variable domain (remainder filled in from reference TRBV28 and TRBJ1-3): DVKVTQSSRYLVKRTGEKVFLECVQDMDHENMFWYRQDPGLGLRLIYFSYDVKMKEKGDIPEGYSVSREKKERFSLILESASTNQTSMYLCASSDAQLSSGNTIYFGEGSWLTVV.

The chain employs TRBV28 and TRBJ1-3, with D uncertain. This CDR3 comprises 12 residues. V lost 5 bases and J 10 bases, leaving 12 bases between the germline ends. Germline lookup yields CDR1 MDHEN and CDR2 SYDVKM. The CDR3 reads CASSPAEPTIYF. CDR3 nucleotide sequence: TGTGCCAGCAGTCCGGCGGAGCCTACCATATATTTT.

In this sample, this clone turned up many times. The chain employs TRBV4-1 and TRBJ2-1; a weak D match, TRBD1 (6 bases). CDR1 MGHRA and CDR2 YSYEKL come from the germline V gene. V was pared by 2 bases and J by 3 bases, with 11 bases between. The CDR3 has 15 residues. The CDR3 bases are TGCGCCAGCAGCCAACCAGACAGGATCTACAATGAGCAGTTCTTC. Protein: CASSQPDRIYNEQFF.

The chain joins TRBV28 to TRBJ1-1; 11 bases line up with TRBD1. Germline V gives CDR1 MDHEN, CDR2 SYDVKM. Losses at the gene ends were 2 bases for V and 5 bases for J; bases not matched to a gene: 13. The length of the CDR3 is 18 residues. The CDR3 loop is CASSLAWVRTGGGTEAFF. The DNA of the CDR3 is TGTGCCAGCAGTTTAGCGTGGGTACGGACAGGGGGCGGAACTGAAGCTTTCTTT. The complete variable domain, with remaining parts taken from reference TRBV28 and TRBJ1-1, reads DVKVTQSSRYLVKRTGEKVFLECVQDMDHENMFWYRQDPGLGLRLIYFSYDVKMKEKGDIPEGYSVSREKKERFSLILESASTNQTSMYLCASSLAWVRTGGGTEAFFGQGTRLTVV.

This chain uses TRBV19 with TRBJ1-3, with D possibly being TRBD1 (5 bases). There are 17 residues in the CDR3. The ends were cut back, 3 bases at V and 0 bases at J, with 15 bases in the middle. Germline values: CDR1 LNHDA, CDR2 SQIVND (reference sequence). CDR3 bases: TGTGCCAGTAGTATCAGGGAACCCGGGGACTCTGGAAACACCATATATTTT. Amino acid sequence: CASSIREPGDSGNTIYF.

The chain couples TRBV29-1 to TRBJ1-2; D uncertain. The length of the CDR3 is 11 residues. Germline CDR1 is SQVTM and CDR2 is ANQGSEA. The germline V and J ends were trimmed by 4 bases and 3 bases, with 6 bases remaining between them. CDR3 nucleotide sequence: TGCAGCGTTGTCCAGGACTATGGCTACACCTTC. Amino acids: CSVVQDYGYTF.

The CDR3 loop is CASSSHNPGQGGYEQYF. Written as DNA, the CDR3 is TGTGCCAGCAGCTCCCATAATCCGGGACAGGGTGGCTACGAGCAGTACTTC. The chain joins TRBV13 to TRBJ2-7; TRBD1 aligns across 9 bases. The CDR3 is 17 amino acids. Germline V gene lookup returns CDR1 PRHDT and CDR2 FYEKMQ (reference sequence). The V segment lost 4 bases and the J segment 3 bases; nucleotides outside the gene matches: 13.

This clone has more than one count but fewer than ten. This chain uses TRBV7-3 with TRBJ2-2; a possible D gene is TRBD2 (6 bases). The CDR3 contains 14 residues. Per germline, CDR1 SGHTA and CDR2 FQGTGA. Trimming cost V 1 base and J 6 bases, with 9 bases left between them. The CDR3 here is CASSLSGGPGELFF. The CDR3 DNA reads TGTGCCAGCAGCTTAAGTGGAGGGCCCGGGGAGCTGTTTTTT.

The chain recombines TRBV4-1 with TRBJ2-3; 10 bases fit TRBD1. J gave up 2 bases and V 1 base, and 12 bases lay outside the gene matches. In germline, CDR1 is MGHRA, CDR2 YSYEKL. This CDR3 has 19 amino acids. The CDR3 sequence is CASSQGLTPGQGHTDTQYF. CDR3 nucleotides: TGCGCCAGCAGCCAAGGACTAACGCCGGGACAGGGGCACACAGATACGCAGTATTTT.

The gene calls are TRBV2 and TRBJ2-4; D uncertain. Germline V gene data show CDR1 as SNHLY and CDR2 as FYNNEI. The CDR3 loop spans 14 amino acids. V lost 6 bases to trimming and J lost 1 base, with 10 bases between them. The CDR3 bases are TGTGCCAGCAGGGTAATGGGGGCCAAAAACATTCAGTACTTC. Residues: CASRVMGAKNIQYF.

In the case of this clone: Other DNA sequences within the sample encode an identical CDR3. The chain employs TRBV5-1 and TRBJ1-1; D possibly corresponds to TRBD1 (5 bases). CDR3 length: 13 amino acids. V lost 3 bases to trimming and J lost 0 bases, with 6 bases between them. CDR1 and CDR2 from the germline V gene are SGHRS and YFSETQ. CDR3 nucleotides: TGCGCCAGCAGCTGGGGGGTGAACACTGAAGCTTTCTTT. Translated, it gives CASSWGVNTEAFF.